The 20 T cell receptor beta chains listed next were all sequenced from one sample in a study of tissue T cells after allogeneic stem cell transplantation. Method: immunoSEQ multiplex PCR; TCRdb's copy keeps in-frame clones and lacks some. The profile shows approximately 8,800 clones, roughly 56% of them singletons. The material sequenced was tissue from the jejunum, taken at autopsy. These receptors all come from a female donor older than 55 with lung cancer.

A single count supports this clone. This rearrangement joins TRBV30 to TRBJ1-1, with 8 bases that match TRBD1. This CDR3 has 15 amino acids. The V gene end was trimmed by 2 bases and the J gene end by 1 base; junction bases not matched to a gene: 6. CDR1 and CDR2 from the germline V gene are GTSNPN and SVGIG (reference sequence). The CDR3 region has the DNA TGTGCCTGGAGTTCCCCGGACAGGGCGAACACTGAAGCTTTCTTT. Amino acid sequence: CAWSSPDRANTEAFF.

This chain uses TRBV7-8 with TRBJ2-5; TRBD2 might be the D (5 bases). The germline V gene encodes CDR1 SGHVS and CDR2 FQNEAQ. The CDR3 loop spans 12 amino acids. Trimming took off 5 bases at V and 5 bases at J, with 9 bases between the two ends. For the CDR3, the DNA is TGTGCCAGCAGCAGGTGGGAGGAGACCCAGTACTTC. The encoded protein is CASSRWEETQYF.

The chain couples TRBV6-2 or TRBV6-3 to TRBJ1-1; TRBD1 is a possible D gene (5 bases). Germline V gives CDR1 MNHEY, CDR2 SVGEGT. The CDR3 consists of 13 residues. V lost 4 bases and J 5 bases, leaving 11 bases between the germline ends. CDR3 in DNA: TGTGCCAGCAGTTTGGGGGTGGAGACTGAAGCTTTCTTT. It specifies CASSLGVETEAFF.

The chain has TRBV6-5 and TRBJ1-1; a possible D gene is TRBD1 (5 bases). Per the germline V gene, CDR1 is MNHEY and CDR2 is SVGAGI. CDR3 size: 12 residues. V was shortened by 7 bases and J by 4 bases, with 10 bases between the two germline ends. CDR3 in amino acids: CASTQGGTEAFF. CDR3 sequence (DNA): TGTGCCAGCACCCAGGGAGGCACTGAAGCTTTCTTT.

The rearrangement links TRBV9 to TRBJ1-2, with D tentatively TRBD1 (5 bases). Germline-derived CDR1 and CDR2 are SGDLS and YYNGEE. V was clipped by 0 bases and J by 0 bases, with 9 bases between them. This CDR3 has 15 amino acids. CDR3 sequence (DNA): TGTGCCAGCAGCGTAGCTCCAGGGTCTAACTATGGCTACACCTTC. Translated: CASSVAPGSNYGYTF.

This rearrangement joins TRBV7-2 to TRBJ2-5; D remains ambiguous. V gave up 1 base and J gave up 5 bases, with 14 bases separating them. From germline, CDR1 is SGHTA and CDR2 FQGNSA. This CDR3 is 15 amino acids long. CDR3 sequence: CASSLEASTWETQYF. The CDR3 DNA reads TGTGCCAGCAGCTTAGAAGCCTCGACCTGGGAGACCCAGTACTTC.

The chain combines TRBV5-3 with TRBJ1-6; D is perhaps TRBD1 (6 bases). TRBV5-3 carries the ORF label, with uncertain function. CDR3 length equals 14 residues. V lost 0 bases and J 11 bases, leaving 12 bases between the germline ends. CDR3 DNA sequence: TGTGCCAGAAGCTTGGGGGCAGGGGTAGCACCCCTCCACTTT. Its translation is CARSLGAGVAPLHF.

The chain joins TRBV2 to TRBJ1-1, with D tentatively TRBD1 (5 bases). V was clipped by 7 bases and J by 1 base, with 10 bases between them. Germline CDR1 SNHLY, CDR2 FYNNEI. The CDR3 sequence is 13 residues long. The CDR3 DNA is TGTGCCAGCATTAGTACAGGGAACACTGAAGCTTTCTTT. It codes for CASISTGNTEAFF.

The chain carries TRBV19 and TRBJ2-1; 13 positions agree with TRBD2. V shed 5 bases, J shed 10 bases, and the junction held 8 bases outside the gene matches. Per the germline V gene, CDR1 is LNHDA and CDR2 is SQIVND (reference sequence). The CDR3 runs 15 residues. The CDR3 DNA follows: TGTGCCAGTAGTCTCACTAGCGGGGGGGCCTTCGAGCAGTTCTTC. Amino acids: CASSLTSGGAFEQFF.

The J gene is TRBJ2-7, the V gene TRBV4-1; 12 nucleotides match TRBD1. The J segment lost 6 bases and the V segment lost 1 base, leaving 10 bases of the junction unmatched. The germline gives CDR1 MGHRA, CDR2 YSYEKL. CDR3 length: 17 amino acids. CDR3 region: CASSQGVGGQGAREQYF. CDR3 sequence (DNA): TGCGCCAGCAGCCAAGGGGTTGGGGGACAGGGGGCTCGCGAGCAGTACTTC.

This clone was counted a few times. The chain recombines TRBV5-8 with TRBJ1-6, with D maybe TRBD1 (6 bases). V was pared by 4 bases and J by 4 bases, with 21 bases between. The CDR3 is made up of 18 amino acids. Germline values: CDR1 SGHTS, CDR2 YDEGEE. CDR3 nucleotides: TGTGCCAGCAGCCCCATGGGGGGCGCCCTAATTTATAATTCACCCCTCCACTTT. This sequence encodes CASSPMGGALIYNSPLHF.

The sample holds one count of this clone. J is TRBJ2-1 and V is TRBV15; D unresolved. In germline, CDR1 is LNHNV, CDR2 YYDKDF (reference sequence). There are 12 residues in the CDR3. V gave up 1 base and J gave up 7 bases, with 5 bases separating them. The CDR3 DNA is TGTGCCACCAGCAGAGCCGGGAATGAGCAGTTCTTC. The encoded protein is CATSRAGNEQFF.

In this sample, this clone is large. The rearrangement links TRBV7-2 to TRBJ2-1; TRBD1 matches 8 bases. The V and J ends lost 1 base and 10 bases, in that order; junction bases with no gene match: 3. CDR1 SGHTA and CDR2 FQGNSA come from the germline V gene. The CDR3 contains 13 residues. This CDR3 reads CASSLGQGFEQFF. CDR3 in DNA: TGTGCCAGCAGCTTAGGACAGGGGTTCGAGCAGTTCTTC.

The rearrangement links TRBV7-8 to TRBJ2-3; D is possibly TRBD2 (5 bases). V was cut by 5 bases and J by 4 bases, with 7 bases left in between. Germline V gives CDR1 SGHVS, CDR2 FQNEAQ. CDR3 size: 12 residues. CDR3 bases: TGTGCCAGCAGCCGGGGAGCAGATACGCAGTATTTT. Protein sequence: CASSRGADTQYF.

This chain joins TRBV30 and TRBJ2-1, with 8 bases aligning to TRBD1. The germline CDR1 and CDR2 sequences are GTSNPN and SVGIG (reference sequence). The CDR3 is 18 amino acids. Trimming removed 1 base from V and 1 base from J; junction bases left unmatched: 12. The CDR3 bases are TGTGCCTGGAGTGGGTATCAGTCGGGACAGGTGTCCTACAATGAGCAGTTCTTC. Translation: CAWSGYQSGQVSYNEQFF.

This clone is labeled medium-sized. V usage is TRBV30 and J usage is TRBJ1-6; D not resolved. CDR3 length: 14 amino acids. Germline CDR1 is GTSNPN and CDR2 is SVGIG (reference sequence). V gave up 3 bases and J gave up 8 bases, with 14 bases separating them. Here the CDR3 reads CAWRTSESHSPLHF. The CDR3 bases are TGTGCCTGGAGGACTTCCGAAAGTCATTCACCCCTCCACTTT.

The chain joins TRBV28 to TRBJ1-2; D is unclear. Germline assignment: CDR1 MDHEN and CDR2 SYDVKM. With 2 bases removed from V and 4 bases from J, the gap between germline ends came to 11 bases. The CDR3 totals 14 residues. The CDR3 DNA reads TGTGCCAGCAGTTTAACGGTCGGACCCTATGGCTACACCTTC. Protein product: CASSLTVGPYGYTF.

The chain is built from TRBV6-6 and TRBJ2-7; 9 bases are shared with TRBD1. Losses at the gene ends were 6 bases for V and 5 bases for J; bases not matched to a gene: 11. This CDR3 is 15 amino acids long. Germline-derived CDR1 and CDR2 are MNHNY and SVGAGI (reference sequence). DNA for the CDR3: TGTGCCAGCAGGGCGGGGGTAGGACAGGGGAACGAGCAGTACTTC. Residues: CASRAGVGQGNEQYF.

This chain uses TRBV7-2 with TRBJ1-3; perhaps TRBD1 as D (5 bases). The CDR3 has 15 amino acids. Looked up from germline, CDR1 is SGHTA and CDR2 is FQGNSA. The V end lost 3 bases, the J end lost 0 bases, and 9 bases lay between the germline ends. The CDR3: CASSFDSRSGNTIYF. CDR3 nucleotides: TGTGCCAGCAGCTTCGACAGTCGCTCTGGAAACACCATATATTTT.

The chain is built from TRBV19 and TRBJ2-7, with 8 bases identical to TRBD1. The CDR3 runs to 13 residues. Germline V gene data show CDR1 as LNHDA and CDR2 as SQIVND (reference sequence). V lost 5 bases and J lost 3; bases outside the gene matches: 3. CDR3 DNA sequence: TGTGCCAGTAGTGTCACAGGGGGCTACGAGCAGTACTTC. It yields the protein CASSVTGGYEQYF.